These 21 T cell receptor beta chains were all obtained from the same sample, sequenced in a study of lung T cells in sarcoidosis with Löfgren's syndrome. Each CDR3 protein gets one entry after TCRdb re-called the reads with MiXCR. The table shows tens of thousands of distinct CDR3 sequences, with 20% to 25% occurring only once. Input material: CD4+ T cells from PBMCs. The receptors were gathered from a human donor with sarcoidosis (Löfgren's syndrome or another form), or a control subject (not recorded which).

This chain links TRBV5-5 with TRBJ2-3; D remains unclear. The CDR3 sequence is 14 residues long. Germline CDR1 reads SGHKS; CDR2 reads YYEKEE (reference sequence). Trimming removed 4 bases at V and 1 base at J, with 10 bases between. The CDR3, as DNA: TGTGCCAGCAGCCTGTGGCAGGGCACAGATACGCAGTATTTT. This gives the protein CASSLWQGTDTQYF.

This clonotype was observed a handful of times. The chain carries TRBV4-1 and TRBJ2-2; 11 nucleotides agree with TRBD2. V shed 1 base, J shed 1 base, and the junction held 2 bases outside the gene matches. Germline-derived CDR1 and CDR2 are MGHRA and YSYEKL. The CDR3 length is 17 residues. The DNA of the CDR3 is TGCGCCAGCAGCCAAGGAGGGACTAGCGGGAACACCGGGGAGCTGTTTTTT. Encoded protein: CASSQGGTSGNTGELFF.

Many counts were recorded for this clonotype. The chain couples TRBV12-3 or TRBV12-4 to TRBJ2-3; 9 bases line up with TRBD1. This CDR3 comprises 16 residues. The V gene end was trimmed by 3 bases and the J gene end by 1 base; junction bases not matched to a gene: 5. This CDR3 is CASSFSWTGGTDTQYF. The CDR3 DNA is TGTGCCAGCAGTTTCTCTTGGACAGGGGGCACAGATACGCAGTATTTT.

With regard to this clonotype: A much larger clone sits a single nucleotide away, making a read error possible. CDR3 sequence reads: CASSQDRPNYGYAF. CDR3 nucleotide sequence: TGTGCCAGCAGCCAAGACAGACCTAACTATGGCTACGCCTTC. J is TRBJ1-2 and V is TRBV14; no clear D. The germline CDR1 and CDR2 sequences are SGHDN and FVKESK. The CDR3 sequence is 14 residues long. The full variable domain, rest sourced from reference TRBV14 and TRBJ1-2, is EAGVTQFPSHSVIEKGQTVTLRCDPISGHDNLYWYRRVMGKEIKFLLHFVKESKQDESGMPNNRFLAERTGGTYSTLKVQPAELEDSGVYFCASSQDRPNYGYAFGSGTRLTVV.

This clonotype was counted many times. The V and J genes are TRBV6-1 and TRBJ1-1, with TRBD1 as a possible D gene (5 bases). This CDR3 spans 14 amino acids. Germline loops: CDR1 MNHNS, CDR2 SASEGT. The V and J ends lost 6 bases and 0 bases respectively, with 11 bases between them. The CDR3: CASSRTPMNTEAFF. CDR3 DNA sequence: TGTGCCAGCAGCCGGACACCTATGAACACTGAAGCTTTCTTT.

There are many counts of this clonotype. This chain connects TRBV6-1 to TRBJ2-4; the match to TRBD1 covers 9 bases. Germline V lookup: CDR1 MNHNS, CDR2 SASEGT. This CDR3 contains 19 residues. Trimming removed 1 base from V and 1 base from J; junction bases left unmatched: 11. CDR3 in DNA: TGTGCCAGCAGTGAAGACGGGACAGGGAGTTTTGGGGCCAAAAACATTCAGTACTTC. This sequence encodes CASSEDGTGSFGAKNIQYF.

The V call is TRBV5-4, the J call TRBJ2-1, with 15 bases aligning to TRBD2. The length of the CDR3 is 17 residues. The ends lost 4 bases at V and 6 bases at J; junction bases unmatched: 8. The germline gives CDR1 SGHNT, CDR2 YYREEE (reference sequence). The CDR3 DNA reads TGTGCCAGCAGCCGCGGACTAGCGGGGGGGCAAGGCAATGAGCAGTTCTTC. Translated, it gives CASSRGLAGGQGNEQFF. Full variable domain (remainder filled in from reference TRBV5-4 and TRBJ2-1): ETGVTQSPTHLIKTRGQQVTLRCSSQSGHNTVSWYQQALGQGPQFIFQYYREEENGRGNFPPRFSGLQFPNYSSELNVNALELDDSALYLCASSRGLAGGQGNEQFFGPGTRLTVL.

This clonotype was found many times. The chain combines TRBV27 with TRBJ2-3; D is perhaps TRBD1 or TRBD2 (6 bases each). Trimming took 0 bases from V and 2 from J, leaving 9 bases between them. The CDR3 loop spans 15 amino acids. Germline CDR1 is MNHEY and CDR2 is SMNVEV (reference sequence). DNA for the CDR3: TGTGCCAGCAGTTTATCGACGGGGGCCACAGATACGCAGTATTTT. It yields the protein CASSLSTGATDTQYF.

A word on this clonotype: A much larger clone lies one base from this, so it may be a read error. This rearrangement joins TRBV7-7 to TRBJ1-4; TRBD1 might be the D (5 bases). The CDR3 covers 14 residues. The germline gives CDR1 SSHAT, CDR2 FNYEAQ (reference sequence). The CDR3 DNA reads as TGTGCTAGCAGCGAGAAAGGGGCCCTTGAAAAACTGTTTTTT. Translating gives CASSEKGALEKLFF.

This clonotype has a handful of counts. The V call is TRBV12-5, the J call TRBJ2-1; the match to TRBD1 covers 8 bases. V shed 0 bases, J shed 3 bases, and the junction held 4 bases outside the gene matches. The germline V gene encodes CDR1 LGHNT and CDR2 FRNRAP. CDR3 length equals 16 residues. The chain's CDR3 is CASGLVDRDFYNEQFF. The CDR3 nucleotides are TGTGCTAGTGGTTTGGTGGACAGGGACTTCTACAATGAGCAGTTCTTC.

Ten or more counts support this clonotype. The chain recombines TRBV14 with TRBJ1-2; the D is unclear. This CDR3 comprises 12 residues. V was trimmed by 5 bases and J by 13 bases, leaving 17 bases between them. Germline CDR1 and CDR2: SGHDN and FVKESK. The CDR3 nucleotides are TGTGCCAGCAGCTCAAACTATCGACACCTCACCTTC. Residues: CASSSNYRHLTF.

CDR3 protein: CASKLGTGVTGELFF. Written as DNA, the CDR3 is TGTGCCAGTAAACTTGGGACAGGAGTCACCGGGGAGCTGTTTTTT. The chain recombines TRBV19 with TRBJ2-2, with 8 bases lining up with TRBD1. The V segment lost 7 bases and the J segment 4 bases; nucleotides outside the gene matches: 8. The V gene's germline CDR1 is LNHDA and CDR2 SQIVND (reference sequence). CDR3 length equals 15 residues.

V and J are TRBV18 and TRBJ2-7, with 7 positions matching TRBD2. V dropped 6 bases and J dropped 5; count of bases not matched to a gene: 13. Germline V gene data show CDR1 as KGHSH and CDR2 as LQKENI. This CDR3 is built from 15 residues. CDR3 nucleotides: TGTGCCAGCTCCCCATCTGTGACGCGGGAGAACGAGCAGTACTTC. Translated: CASSPSVTRENEQYF.

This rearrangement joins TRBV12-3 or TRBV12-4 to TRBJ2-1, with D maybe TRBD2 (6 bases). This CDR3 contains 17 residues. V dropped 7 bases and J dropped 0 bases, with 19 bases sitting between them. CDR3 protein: CASTLGGTCSSYNEQFF. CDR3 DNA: TGTGCCAGCACCCTTGGCGGGACCTGTAGCTCCTACAATGAGCAGTTCTTC.

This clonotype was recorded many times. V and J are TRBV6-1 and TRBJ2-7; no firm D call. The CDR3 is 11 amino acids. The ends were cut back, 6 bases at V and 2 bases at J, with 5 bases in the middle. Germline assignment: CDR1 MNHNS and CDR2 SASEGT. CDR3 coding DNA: TGTGCCAGCAGCCAGACCTACGAGCAGTACTTC. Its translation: CASSQTYEQYF.

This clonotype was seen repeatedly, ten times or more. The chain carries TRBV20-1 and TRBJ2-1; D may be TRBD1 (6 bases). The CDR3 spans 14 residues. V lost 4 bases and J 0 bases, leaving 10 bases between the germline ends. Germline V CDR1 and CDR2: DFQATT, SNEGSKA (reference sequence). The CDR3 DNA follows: TGCAGTGCTAAAATAGGGGGCTCCTACAATGAGCAGTTCTTC. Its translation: CSAKIGGSYNEQFF.

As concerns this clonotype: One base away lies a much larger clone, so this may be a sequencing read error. The CDR3 reads CASRGTSTDTQYF. CDR3 DNA sequence: TGTGCCAGCAGAGGAACGAGCACAGATACGCAGTATTTT. V usage is TRBV6-6 and J usage is TRBJ2-3; D is ambiguous. The CDR3 is 13 residues long. Germline CDR1 is MNHNY and CDR2 is SVGAGI (reference sequence). Trimming took off 6 bases at V and 0 bases at J, with 7 bases between the two ends.

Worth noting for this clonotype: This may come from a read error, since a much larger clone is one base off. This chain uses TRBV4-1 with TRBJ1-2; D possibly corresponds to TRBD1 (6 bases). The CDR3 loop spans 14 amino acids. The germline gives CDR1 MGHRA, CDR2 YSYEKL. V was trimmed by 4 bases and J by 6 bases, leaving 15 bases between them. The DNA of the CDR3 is TGCGCCAGCAGCCTGGGAGGACAGAGTGATGGCTACACCTTC. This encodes CASSLGGQSDGYTF.

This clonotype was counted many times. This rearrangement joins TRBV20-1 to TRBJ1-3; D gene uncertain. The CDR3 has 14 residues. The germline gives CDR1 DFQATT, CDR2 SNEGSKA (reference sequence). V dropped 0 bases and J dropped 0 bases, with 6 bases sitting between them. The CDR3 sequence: CSAREASSGNTIYF. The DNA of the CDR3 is TGCAGTGCTAGAGAGGCATCCTCTGGAAACACCATATATTTT.

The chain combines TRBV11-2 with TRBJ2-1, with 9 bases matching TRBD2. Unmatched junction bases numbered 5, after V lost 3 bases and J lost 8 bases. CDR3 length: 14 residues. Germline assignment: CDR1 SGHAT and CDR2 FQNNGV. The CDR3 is CASSLRGGVYEQFF. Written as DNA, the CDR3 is TGTGCCAGCAGCTTGCGGGGGGGGGTTTATGAGCAGTTCTTC.

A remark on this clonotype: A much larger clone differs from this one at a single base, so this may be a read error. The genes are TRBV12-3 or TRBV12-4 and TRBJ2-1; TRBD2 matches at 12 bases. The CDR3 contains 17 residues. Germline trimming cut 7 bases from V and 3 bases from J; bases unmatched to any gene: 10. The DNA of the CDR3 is TGTGCCAGCAATAGCCTAGCGGGAGGGCCGGGCTACAATGAGCAGTTCTTC. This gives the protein CASNSLAGGPGYNEQFF.